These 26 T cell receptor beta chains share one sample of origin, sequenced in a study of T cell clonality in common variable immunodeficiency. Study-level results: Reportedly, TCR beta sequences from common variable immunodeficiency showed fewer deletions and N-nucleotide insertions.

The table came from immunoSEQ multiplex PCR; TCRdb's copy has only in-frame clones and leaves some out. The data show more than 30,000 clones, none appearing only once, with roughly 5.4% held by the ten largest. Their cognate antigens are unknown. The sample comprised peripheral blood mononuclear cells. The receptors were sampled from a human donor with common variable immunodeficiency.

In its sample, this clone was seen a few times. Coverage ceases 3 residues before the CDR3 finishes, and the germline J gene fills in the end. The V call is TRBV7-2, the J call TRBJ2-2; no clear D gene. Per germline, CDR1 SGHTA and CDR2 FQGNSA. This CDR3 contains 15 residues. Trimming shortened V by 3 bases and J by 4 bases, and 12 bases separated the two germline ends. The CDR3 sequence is CASSLNQAPTGELFF. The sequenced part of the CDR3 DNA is TGTGCCAGCAGCTTGAACCAGGCGCCCACCGGGGAG.

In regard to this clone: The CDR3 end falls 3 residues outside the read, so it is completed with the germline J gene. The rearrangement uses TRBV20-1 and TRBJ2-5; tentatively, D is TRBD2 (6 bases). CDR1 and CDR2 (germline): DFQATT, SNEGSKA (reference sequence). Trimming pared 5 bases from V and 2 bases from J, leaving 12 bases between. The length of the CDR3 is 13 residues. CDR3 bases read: TGCAGTGCTGGGCGGGACTGGCAAGAGACC. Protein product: CSAGRDWQET. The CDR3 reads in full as CSAGRDWQETQYF.

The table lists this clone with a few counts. Incomplete CDR3 DNA: TGTGCCGCGGGGACTTTGTACGAG. This sequence encodes CAAGTLYE. The full CDR3 protein reads CAAGTLYEQYF. The chain links TRBV19 to TRBJ2-7, with a possible D match to TRBD2 (6 bases). The read finishes 3 residues shy of the CDR3 end, and the germline J gene is used to complete it. The CDR3 totals 11 residues. The V and J ends lost 11 bases and 4 bases respectively, with 12 bases between them. Germline V gene sequence: CDR1 LNHDA, CDR2 SQIVND (reference sequence).

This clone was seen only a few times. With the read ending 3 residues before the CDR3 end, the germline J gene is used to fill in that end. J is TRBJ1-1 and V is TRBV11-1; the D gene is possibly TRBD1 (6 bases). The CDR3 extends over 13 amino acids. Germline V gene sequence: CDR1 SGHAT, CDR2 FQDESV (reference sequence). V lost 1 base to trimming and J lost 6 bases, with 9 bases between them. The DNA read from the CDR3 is TGTGCCAGCAGCTTAGGTGAGGGGGCTGAA. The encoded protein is CASSLGEGAE. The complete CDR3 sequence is CASSLGEGAEAFF.

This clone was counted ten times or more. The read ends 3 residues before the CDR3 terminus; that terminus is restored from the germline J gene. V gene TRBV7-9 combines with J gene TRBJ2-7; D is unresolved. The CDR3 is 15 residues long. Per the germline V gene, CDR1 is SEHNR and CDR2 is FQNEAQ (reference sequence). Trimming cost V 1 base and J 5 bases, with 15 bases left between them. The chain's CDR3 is CASSLVSSTLNEQYF. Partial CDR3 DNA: TGTGCCAGCAGCTTAGTCTCCTCTACCCTTAACGAG.

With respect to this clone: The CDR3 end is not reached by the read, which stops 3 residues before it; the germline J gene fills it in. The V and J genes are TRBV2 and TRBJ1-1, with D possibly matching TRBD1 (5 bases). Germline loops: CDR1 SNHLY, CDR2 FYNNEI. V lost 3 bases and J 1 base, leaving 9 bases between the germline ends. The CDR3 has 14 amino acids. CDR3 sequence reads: CASSEQGRNTEAFF. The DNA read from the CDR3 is TGTGCCAGCAGTGAGCAGGGCAGGAACACTGAA. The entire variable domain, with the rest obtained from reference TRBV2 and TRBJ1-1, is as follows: EPEVTQTPSHQVTQMGQEVILRCVPISNHLYFYWYRQILGQKVEFLVSFYNNEISEKSEIFDDQFSVERPDGSNFTLKIRSTKLEDSAMYFCASSEQGRNTEAFFGQGTRLTVV.

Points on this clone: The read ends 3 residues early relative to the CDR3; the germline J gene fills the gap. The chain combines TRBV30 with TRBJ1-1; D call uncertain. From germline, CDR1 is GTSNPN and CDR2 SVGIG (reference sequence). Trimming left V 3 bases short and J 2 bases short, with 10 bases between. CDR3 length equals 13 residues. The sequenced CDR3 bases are TGTGCCTGGAGCAGGAGATATAACACTGAA. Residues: CAWSRRYNTE. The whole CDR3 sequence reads CAWSRRYNTEAFF. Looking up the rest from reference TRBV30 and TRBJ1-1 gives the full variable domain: SQTIHQWPATLVQPVGSPLSLECTVEGTSNPNLYWYRQAAGRGLQLLFYSVGIGQISSEVPQNLSASRPQDRQFILSSKKLLLSDSGFYLCAWSRRYNTEAFFGQGTRLTVV.

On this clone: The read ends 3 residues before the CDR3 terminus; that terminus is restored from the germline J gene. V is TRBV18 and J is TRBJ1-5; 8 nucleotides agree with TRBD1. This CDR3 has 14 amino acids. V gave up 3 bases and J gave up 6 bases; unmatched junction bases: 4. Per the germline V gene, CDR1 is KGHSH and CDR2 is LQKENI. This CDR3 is CASSPGQDIQPQHF. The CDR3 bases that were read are TGTGCCAGCTCACCGGGACAGGATATTCAGCCC.

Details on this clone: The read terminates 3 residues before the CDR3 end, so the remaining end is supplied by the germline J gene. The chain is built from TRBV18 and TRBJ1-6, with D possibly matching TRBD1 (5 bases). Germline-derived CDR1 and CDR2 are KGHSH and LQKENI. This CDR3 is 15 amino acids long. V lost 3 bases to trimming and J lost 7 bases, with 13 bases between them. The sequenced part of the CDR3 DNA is TGTGCCAGCTCACCCGACAGCGTCCAGAATTCACCC. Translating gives CASSPDSVQNSP. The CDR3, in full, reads CASSPDSVQNSPLHF.

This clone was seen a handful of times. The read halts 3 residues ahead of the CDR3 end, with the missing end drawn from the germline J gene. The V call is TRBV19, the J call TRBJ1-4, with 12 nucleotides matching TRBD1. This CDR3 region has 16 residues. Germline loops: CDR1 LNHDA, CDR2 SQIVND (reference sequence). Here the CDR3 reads CASSIGGTGGLEKLFF. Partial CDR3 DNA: TGTGCCAGTAGTATTGGTGGGACAGGGGGCTTGGAGAAA.

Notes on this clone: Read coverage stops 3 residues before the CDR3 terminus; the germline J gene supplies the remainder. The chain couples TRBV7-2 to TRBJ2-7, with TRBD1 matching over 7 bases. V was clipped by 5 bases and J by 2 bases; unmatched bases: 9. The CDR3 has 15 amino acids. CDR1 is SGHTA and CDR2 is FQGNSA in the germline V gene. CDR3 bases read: TGTGCCAGCAGCCGGCAGCCGGGACAGACCTACGAG. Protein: CASSRQPGQTYE. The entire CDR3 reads CASSRQPGQTYEQYF.

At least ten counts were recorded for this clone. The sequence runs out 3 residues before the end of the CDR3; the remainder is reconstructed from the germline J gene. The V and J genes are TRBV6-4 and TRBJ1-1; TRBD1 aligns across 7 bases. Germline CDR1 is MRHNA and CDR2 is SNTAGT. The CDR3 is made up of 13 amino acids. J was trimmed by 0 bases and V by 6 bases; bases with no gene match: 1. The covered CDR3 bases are TGTGCCAGCAGACAGGGGTTGAACACTGAA. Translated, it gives CASRQGLNTE. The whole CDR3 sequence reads CASRQGLNTEAFF.

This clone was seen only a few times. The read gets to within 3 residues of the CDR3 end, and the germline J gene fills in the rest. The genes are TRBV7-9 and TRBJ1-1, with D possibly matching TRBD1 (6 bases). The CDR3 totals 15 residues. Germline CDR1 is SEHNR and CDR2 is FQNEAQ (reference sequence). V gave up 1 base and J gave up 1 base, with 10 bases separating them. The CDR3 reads CASSLEQGANTEAFF. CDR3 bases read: TGTGCCAGCAGCTTAGAACAGGGCGCGAACACTGAA.

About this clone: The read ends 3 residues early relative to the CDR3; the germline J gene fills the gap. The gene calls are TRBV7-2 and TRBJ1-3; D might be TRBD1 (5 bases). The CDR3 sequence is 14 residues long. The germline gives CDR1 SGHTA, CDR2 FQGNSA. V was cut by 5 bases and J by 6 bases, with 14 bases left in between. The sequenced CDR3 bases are TGTGCCAGCAGCCTCACGACGGGGGAAAACACC. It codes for CASSLTTGENT. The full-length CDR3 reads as CASSLTTGENTIYF.

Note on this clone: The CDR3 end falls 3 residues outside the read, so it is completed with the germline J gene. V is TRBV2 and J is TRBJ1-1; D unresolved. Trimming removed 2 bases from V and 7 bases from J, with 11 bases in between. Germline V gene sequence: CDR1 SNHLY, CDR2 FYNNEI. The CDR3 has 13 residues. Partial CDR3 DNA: TGTGCCAGCAGTGAATCGGGTAGGATTGAA. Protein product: CASSESGRIE. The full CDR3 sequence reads CASSESGRIEAFF.

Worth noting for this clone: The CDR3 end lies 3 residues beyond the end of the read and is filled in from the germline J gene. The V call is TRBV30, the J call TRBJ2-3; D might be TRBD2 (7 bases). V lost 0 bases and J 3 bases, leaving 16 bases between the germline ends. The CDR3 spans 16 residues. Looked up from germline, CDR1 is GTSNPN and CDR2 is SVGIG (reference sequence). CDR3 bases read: TGTGCCTGGAGTGTACTTGAGGGGGGGCCGACAGATACG. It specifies CAWSVLEGGPTDT. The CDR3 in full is CAWSVLEGGPTDTQYF.

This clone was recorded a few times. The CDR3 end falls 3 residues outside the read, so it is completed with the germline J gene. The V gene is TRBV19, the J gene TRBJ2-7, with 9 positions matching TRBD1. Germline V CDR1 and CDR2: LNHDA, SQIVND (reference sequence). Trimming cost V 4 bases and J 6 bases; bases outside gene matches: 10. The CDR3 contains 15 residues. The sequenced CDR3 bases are TGTGCCAGTAGTACCCCGGGACAGGGCCGTAGCGAG. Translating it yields CASSTPGQGRSE. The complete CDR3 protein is CASSTPGQGRSEQYF.

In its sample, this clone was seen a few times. CDR3 in amino acids: CASSNRTVGNSPLHF. The part of the CDR3 DNA that was read is TGTGCCAGCAGCAACAGGACAGTGGGAAATTCACCC. The J gene is TRBJ1-6, the V gene TRBV7-9, with D perhaps matching TRBD1 (6 bases). The CDR3 end lies 3 residues beyond the end of the read and is filled in from the germline J gene. Germline V gives CDR1 SEHNR, CDR2 FQNEAQ (reference sequence). V gave up 5 bases and J gave up 7 bases, with 15 bases separating them. The length of the CDR3 is 15 residues. Full variable domain (outside the CDR3, taken from reference TRBV7-9 and TRBJ1-6): DTGVSQNPRHKITKRGQNVTFRCDPISEHNRLYWYRQTLGQGPEFLTYFQNEAQLEKSRLLSDRFSAERPKGSFSTLEIQRTEQGDSAMYLCASSNRTVGNSPLHFGNGTRLTVT.

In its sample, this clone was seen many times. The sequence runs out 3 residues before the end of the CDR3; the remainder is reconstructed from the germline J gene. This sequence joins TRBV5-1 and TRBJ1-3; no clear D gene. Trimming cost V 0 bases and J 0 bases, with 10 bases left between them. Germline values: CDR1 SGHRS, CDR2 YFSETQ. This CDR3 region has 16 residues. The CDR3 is CASSLGSSLSGNTIYF. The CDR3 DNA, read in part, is TGCGCCAGCAGCTTGGGAAGTTCACTCTCTGGAAACACC.

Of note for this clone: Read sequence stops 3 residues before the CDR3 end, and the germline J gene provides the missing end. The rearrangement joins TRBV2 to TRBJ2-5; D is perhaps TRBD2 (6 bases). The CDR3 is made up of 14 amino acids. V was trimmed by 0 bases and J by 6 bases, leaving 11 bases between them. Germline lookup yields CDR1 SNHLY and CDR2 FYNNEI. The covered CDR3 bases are TGTGCCAGCAGTGAAGCGGGCGGGGCCAAGACC. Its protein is CASSEAGGAKT. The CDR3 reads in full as CASSEAGGAKTQYF.

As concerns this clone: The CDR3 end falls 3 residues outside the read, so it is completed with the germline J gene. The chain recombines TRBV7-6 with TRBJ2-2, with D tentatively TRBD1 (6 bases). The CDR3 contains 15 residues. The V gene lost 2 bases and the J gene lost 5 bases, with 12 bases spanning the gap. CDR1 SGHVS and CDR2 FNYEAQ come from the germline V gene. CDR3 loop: CASSLYSGTTGELFF. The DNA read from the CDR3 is TGTGCCAGCAGCTTATACTCCGGGACAACCGGGGAG.

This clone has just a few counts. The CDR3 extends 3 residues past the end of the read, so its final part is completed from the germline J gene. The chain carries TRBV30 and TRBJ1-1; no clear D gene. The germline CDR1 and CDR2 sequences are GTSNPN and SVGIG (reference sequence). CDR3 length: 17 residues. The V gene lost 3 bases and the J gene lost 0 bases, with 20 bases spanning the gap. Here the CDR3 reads CAWSDETGVFMNTEAFF. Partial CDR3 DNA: TGTGCCTGGAGCGACGAAACCGGGGTCTTCATGAACACTGAA.

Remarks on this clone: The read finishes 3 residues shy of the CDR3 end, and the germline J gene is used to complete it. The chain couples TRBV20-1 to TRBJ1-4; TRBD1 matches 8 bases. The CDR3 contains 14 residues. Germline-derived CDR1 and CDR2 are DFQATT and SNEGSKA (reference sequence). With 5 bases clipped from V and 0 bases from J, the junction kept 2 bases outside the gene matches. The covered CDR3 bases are TGCAGTGCTCCACAGGGGGCAACTAATGAAAAA. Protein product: CSAPQGATNEK. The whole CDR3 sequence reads CSAPQGATNEKLFF.

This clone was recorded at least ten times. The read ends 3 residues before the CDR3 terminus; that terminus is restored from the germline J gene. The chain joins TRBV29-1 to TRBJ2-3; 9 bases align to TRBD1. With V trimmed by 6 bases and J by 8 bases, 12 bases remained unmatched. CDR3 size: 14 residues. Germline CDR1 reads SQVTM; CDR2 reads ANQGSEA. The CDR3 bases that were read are TGCAGCGTAGCTCAACAGGGGGCGTCAGGTACG. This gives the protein CSVAQQGASGT. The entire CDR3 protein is CSVAQQGASGTQYF.

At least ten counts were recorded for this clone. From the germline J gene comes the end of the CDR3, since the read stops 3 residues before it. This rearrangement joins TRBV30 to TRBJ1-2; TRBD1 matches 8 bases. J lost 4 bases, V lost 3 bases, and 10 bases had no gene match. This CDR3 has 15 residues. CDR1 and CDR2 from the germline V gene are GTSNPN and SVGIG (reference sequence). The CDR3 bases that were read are TGTGCCTGGAGCGACCCAGGGGGCCGCCCCTATGGC. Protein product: CAWSDPGGRPYG. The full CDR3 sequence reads CAWSDPGGRPYGYTF.

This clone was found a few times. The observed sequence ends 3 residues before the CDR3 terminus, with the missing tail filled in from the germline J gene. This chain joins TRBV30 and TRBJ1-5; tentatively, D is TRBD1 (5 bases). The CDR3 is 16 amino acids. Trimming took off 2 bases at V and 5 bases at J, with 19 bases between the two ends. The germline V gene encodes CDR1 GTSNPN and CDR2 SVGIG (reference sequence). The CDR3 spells CAWSIRGQGRYQPQHF. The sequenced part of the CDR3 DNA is TGTGCCTGGAGTATTAGAGGGCAGGGCCGATATCAGCCC.